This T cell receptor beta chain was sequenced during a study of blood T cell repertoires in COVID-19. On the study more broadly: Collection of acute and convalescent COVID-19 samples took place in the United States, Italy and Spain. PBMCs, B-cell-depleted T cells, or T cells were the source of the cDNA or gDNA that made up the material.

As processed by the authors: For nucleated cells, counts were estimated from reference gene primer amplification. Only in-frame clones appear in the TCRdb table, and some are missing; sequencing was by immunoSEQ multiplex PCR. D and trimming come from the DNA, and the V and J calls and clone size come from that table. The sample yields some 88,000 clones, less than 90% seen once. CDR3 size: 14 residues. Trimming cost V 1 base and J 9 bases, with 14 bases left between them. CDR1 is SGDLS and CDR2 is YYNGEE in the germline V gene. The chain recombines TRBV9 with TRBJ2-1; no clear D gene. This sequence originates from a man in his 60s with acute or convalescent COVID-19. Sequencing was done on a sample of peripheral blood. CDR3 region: CASSVLPGLTEQFF. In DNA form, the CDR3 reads TGTGCCAGCAGCGTATTGCCTGGCCTCACTGAGCAGTTCTTC. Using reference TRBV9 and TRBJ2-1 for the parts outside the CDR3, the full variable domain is DSGVTQTPKHLITATGQRVTLRCSPRSGDLSVYWYQQSLDQGLQFLIQYYNGEERAKGNILERFSAQQFPDLHSELNLSSLELGDSALYFCASSVLPGLTEQFFGPGTRLTVL.